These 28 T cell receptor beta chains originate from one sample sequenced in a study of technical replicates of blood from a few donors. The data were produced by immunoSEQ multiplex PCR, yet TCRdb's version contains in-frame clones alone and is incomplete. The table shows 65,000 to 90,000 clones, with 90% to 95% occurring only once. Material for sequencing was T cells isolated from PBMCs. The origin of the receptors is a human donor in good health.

The CDR3: CASSAEREYDEQYF. CDR3 DNA: TGCGCCAGCAGCGCGGAGCGGGAGTATGATGAGCAGTACTTC. The V and J genes are TRBV5-1 and TRBJ2-7; 8 positions match TRBD2. The CDR3 is 14 residues long. CDR1 and CDR2 (germline): SGHRS, YFSETQ. Germline trimming cut 4 bases from V and 7 bases from J; bases unmatched to any gene: 10.

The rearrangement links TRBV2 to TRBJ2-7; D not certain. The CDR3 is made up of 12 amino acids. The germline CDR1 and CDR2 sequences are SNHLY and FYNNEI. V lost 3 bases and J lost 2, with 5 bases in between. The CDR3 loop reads CASSDRTYEQYF. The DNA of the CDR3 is TGTGCCAGCAGTGACAGGACCTACGAGCAGTACTTC.

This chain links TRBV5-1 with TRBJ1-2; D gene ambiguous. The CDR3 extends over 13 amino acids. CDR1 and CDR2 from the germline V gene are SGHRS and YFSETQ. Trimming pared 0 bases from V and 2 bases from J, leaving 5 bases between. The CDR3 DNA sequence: TGCGCCAGCAGCTTGGCACAAAACTATGGCTACACCTTC. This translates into CASSLAQNYGYTF. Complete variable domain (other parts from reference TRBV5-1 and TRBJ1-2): KAGVTQTPRYLIKTRGQQVTLSCSPISGHRSVSWYQQTPGQGLQFLFEYFSETQRNKGNFPGRFSGRQFSNSRSEMNVSTLELGDSALYLCASSLAQNYGYTFGSGTRLTVV.

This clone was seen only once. The CDR3 loop is CASSPAGAQEQYF. The CDR3 DNA is TGTGCCAGCTCACCGGCGGGGGCGCAGGAGCAGTACTTC. The V gene is TRBV18, the J gene TRBJ2-7, with D possibly matching TRBD2 (7 bases). Looked up from germline, CDR1 is KGHSH and CDR2 is LQKENI. The V end was cut by 3 bases, the J end by 7 bases, with 13 bases between. The CDR3 spans 13 residues. The entire variable domain, with the rest obtained from reference TRBV18 and TRBJ2-7, is as follows: NAGVMQNPRHLVRRRGQEARLRCSPMKGHSHVYWYRQLPEEGLKFMVYLQKENIIDESGMPKERFSAEFPKEGPSILRIQQVVRGDSAAYFCASSPAGAQEQYFGPGTRLTVT.

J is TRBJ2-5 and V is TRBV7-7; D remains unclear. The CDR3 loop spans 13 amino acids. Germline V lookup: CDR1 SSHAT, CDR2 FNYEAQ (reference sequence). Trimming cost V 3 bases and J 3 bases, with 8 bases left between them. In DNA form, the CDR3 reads TGTGCCAGCAGCTTGGGCCAGAAAGAGACCCAGTACTTC. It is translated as CASSLGQKETQYF.

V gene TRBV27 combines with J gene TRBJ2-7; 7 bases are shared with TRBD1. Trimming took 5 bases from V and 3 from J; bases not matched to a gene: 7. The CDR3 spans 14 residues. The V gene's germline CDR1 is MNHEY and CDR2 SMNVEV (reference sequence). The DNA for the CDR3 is TGTGCCAGCAGTACGAGGGACAGAAGCTACGAGCAGTACTTC. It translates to CASSTRDRSYEQYF.

The CDR3 sequence is CASSLWSTGTSGNTIYF. The CDR3 DNA is TGCGCCAGCAGCTTGTGGTCGACAGGAACCTCTGGAAACACCATATATTTT. The chain carries TRBV5-1 and TRBJ1-3, with a possible D match to TRBD1 (6 bases). The CDR3 covers 17 residues. Germline V lookup: CDR1 SGHRS, CDR2 YFSETQ. V lost 1 base, J lost 0 bases, and 14 bases lay in between.

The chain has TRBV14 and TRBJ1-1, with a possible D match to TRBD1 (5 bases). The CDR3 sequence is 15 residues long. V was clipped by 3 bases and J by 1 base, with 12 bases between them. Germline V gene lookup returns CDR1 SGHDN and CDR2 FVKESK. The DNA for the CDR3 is TGTGCCAGCAGCCATCTAAGGGGAAGGAACACTGAAGCTTTCTTT. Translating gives CASSHLRGRNTEAFF.

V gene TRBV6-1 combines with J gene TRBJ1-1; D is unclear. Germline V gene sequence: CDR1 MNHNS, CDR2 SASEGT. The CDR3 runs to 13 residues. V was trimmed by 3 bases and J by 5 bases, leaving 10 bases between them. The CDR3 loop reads CASSDPGWTEAFF. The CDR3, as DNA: TGTGCCAGCAGTGACCCAGGTTGGACTGAAGCTTTCTTT.

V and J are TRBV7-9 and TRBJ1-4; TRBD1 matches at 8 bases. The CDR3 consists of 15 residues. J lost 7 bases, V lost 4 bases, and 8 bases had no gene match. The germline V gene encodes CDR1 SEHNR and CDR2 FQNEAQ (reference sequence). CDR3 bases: TGTGCCAGCAGCTCTTCAGGGGGCGGGGGTGAAAAACTGTTTTTT. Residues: CASSSSGGGGEKLFF.

CDR3 DNA: TGTGCCAGCAGTCCGACAGGTCCATTCTACGAGCAGTACTTC. Its translation is CASSPTGPFYEQYF. The V call is TRBV27, the J call TRBJ2-7, with D maybe TRBD1 (6 bases). In germline, CDR1 is MNHEY, CDR2 SMNVEV (reference sequence). V was shortened by 5 bases and J by 3 bases, with 14 bases between the two germline ends. This CDR3 has 14 amino acids.

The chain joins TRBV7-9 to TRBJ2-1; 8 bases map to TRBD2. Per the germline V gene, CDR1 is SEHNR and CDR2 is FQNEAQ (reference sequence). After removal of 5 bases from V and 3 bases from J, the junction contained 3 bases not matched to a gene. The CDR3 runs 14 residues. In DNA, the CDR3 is TGTGCCAGCAGCGCCGGGACTAGCTACAATGAGCAGTTCTTC. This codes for CASSAGTSYNEQFF.

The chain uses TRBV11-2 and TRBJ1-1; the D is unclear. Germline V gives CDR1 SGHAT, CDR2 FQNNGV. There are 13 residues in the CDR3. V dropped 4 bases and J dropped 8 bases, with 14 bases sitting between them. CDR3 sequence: CASSSLGKLEAFF. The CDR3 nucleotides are TGTGCCAGCAGCTCGCTCGGTAAGTTAGAAGCTTTCTTT.

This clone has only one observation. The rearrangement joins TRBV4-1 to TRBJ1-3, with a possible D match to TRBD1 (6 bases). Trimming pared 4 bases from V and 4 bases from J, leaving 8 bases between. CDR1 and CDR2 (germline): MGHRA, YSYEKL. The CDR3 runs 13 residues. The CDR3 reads CASSRGQGNTIYF. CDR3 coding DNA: TGCGCCAGCAGCCGGGGACAAGGAAACACCATATATTTT.

In DNA form, the CDR3 reads TGTGCCAGCAGCCCAGGGGGCGGGTATGGCTACACCTTC. Translating gives CASSPGGGYGYTF. The rearrangement joins TRBV5-6 to TRBJ1-2; 8 bases are a match to TRBD1. This CDR3 has 13 residues. Looked up from germline, CDR1 is SGHDT and CDR2 is YYEEEE. V shed 4 bases and J 5 bases; nucleotides not matched to a gene: 4.

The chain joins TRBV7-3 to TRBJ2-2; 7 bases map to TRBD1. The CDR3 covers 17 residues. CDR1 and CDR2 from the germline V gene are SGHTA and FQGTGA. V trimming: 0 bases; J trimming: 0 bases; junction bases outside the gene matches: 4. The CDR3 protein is CASSLTGGGANTGELFF. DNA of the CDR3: TGTGCCAGCAGCTTAACAGGGGGCGGCGCGAACACCGGGGAGCTGTTTTTT.

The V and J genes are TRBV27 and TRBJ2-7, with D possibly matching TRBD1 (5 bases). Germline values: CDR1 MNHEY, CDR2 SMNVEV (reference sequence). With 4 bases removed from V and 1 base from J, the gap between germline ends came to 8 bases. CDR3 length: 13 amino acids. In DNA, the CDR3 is TGTGCCAGCAGTTCCCGACAGTCCTACGAGCAGTACTTC. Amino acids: CASSSRQSYEQYF.

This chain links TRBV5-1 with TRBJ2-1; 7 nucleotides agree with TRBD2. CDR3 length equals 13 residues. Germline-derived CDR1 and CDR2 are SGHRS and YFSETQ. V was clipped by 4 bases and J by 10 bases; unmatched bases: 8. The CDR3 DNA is TGCGCCAGCAGCACCGGACTAGTCTGGGAGCAGTTCTTC. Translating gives CASSTGLVWEQFF.

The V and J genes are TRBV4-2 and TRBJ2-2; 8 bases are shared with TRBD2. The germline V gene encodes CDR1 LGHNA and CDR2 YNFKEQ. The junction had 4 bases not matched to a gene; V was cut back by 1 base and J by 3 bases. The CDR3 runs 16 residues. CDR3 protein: CASSQAFGRDTGELFF. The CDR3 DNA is TGTGCCAGCAGCCAAGCATTCGGGAGGGACACCGGGGAGCTGTTTTTT.

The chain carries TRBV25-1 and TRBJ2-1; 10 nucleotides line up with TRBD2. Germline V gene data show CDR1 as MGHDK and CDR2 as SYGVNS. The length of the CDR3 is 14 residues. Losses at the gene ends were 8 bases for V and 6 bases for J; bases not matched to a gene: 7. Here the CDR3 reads CASLSGRASNEQFF. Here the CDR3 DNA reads TGTGCCAGCCTCAGCGGGAGGGCCAGCAATGAGCAGTTCTTC.

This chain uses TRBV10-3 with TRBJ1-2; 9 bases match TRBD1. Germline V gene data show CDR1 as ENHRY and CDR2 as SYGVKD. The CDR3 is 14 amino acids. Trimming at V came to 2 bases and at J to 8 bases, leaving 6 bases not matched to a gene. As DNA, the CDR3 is TGTGCCATCAGTGAGACAGGGGGCACGGAGGGCTACACCTTC. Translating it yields CAISETGGTEGYTF.

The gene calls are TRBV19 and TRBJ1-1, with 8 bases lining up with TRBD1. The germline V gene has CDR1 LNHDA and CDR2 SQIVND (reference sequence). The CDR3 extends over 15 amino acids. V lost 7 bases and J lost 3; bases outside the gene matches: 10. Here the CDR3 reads CASTRDRGPHTEAFF. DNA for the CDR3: TGTGCCAGTACCCGAGACAGGGGCCCACACACTGAAGCTTTCTTT.

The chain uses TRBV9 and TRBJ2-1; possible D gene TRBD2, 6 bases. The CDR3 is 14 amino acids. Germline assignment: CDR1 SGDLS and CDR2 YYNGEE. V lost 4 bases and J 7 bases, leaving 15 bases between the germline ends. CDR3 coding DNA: TGTGCCAGCAGCTCCCTGGACTATGGGAATGAGCAGTTCTTC. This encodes CASSSLDYGNEQFF.

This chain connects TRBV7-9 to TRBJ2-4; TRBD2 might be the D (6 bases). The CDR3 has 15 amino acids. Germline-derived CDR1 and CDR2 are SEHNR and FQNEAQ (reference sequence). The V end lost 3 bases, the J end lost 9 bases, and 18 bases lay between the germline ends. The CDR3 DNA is TGTGCCAGCAGCTTGGGGGGTGCGGGGACCGGCATTCAGTACTTC. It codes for CASSLGGAGTGIQYF.

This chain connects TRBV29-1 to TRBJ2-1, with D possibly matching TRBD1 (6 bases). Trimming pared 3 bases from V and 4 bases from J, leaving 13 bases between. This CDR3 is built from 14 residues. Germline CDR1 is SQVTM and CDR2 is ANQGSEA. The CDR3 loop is CSVEHRASYNEQFF. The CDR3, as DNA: TGCAGCGTTGAGCACAGGGCCTCGTACAATGAGCAGTTCTTC.

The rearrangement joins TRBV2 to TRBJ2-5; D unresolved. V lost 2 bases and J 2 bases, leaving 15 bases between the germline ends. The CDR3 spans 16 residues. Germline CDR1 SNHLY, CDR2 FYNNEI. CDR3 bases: TGTGCCAGCAGTGAATACGGTCCGGCGGATCAAGAGACCCAGTACTTC. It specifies CASSEYGPADQETQYF.

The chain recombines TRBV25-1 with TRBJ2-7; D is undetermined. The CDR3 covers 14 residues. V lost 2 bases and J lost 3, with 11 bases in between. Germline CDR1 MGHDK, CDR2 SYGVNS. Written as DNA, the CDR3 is TGTGCCAGCAGTGAAGGAGACGGAAGCTACGAGCAGTACTTC. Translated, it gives CASSEGDGSYEQYF.

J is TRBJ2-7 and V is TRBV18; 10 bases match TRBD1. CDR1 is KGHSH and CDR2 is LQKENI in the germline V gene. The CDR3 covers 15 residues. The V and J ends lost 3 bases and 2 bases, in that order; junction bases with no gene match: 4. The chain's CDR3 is CASSPWDRGTYEQYF. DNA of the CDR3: TGTGCCAGCTCACCTTGGGACAGGGGAACCTACGAGCAGTACTTC. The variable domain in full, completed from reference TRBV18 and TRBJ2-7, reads NAGVMQNPRHLVRRRGQEARLRCSPMKGHSHVYWYRQLPEEGLKFMVYLQKENIIDESGMPKERFSAEFPKEGPSILRIQQVVRGDSAAYFCASSPWDRGTYEQYFGPGTRLTVT.